This T cell receptor (beta chain) emerged from a study of chemoradiotherapy in HPV16-positive cancers. Study details: A couple of HPV16-positive patients' cells yielded candidate HPV-specific clones and common motifs.

The V and J ends lost 2 bases and 3 bases respectively, with 13 bases between them. Germline lookup yields CDR1 GTSNPN and CDR2 SVGIG (reference sequence). The CDR3 length is 14 residues. Repertoires were sampled repeatedly during chemoradiotherapy. Of note for this clone: No antigen is known for it.

Study-level findings and limits: Candidate HPV-specific clones and E7-related TCR motifs grew in tumor during treatment.

Assay used: immunoSEQ multiplex PCR; TCRdb lists only in-frame clones, some missing. The table records 10,000 to 15,000 clones, roughly 64% of them present only once. Sample collection occurred from a patient who underwent chemoradiotherapy. The chain joins TRBV30 to TRBJ1-2; a possible D gene is TRBD1 (6 bases). The TCR was taken from a human donor with HPV-associated anogenital cancer. In DNA, the CDR3 is TGTGCCTGGAGTCCAAACAGGGCGCACTATGGCTACACCTTC. Translation gives CAWSPNRAHYGYTF.